A single sample is the source of the 9 T cell receptor beta chains below, sequenced in a study of identical twins. TCRdb recomputed calls from the 5' RACE reads with MiXCR, one row per CDR3 protein. The data hold roughly 230,000 distinct CDR3 sequences, with approximately 8.3% observed a single time. This sample was also put to use in a study of yellow fever vaccine responses in identical twins.

The material sequenced was CD8+ T cells sorted from blood. The receptors come from a woman younger than 35 in good health.

This clonotype has more than one count but fewer than ten. The V and J genes are TRBV7-9 and TRBJ2-3; D might be TRBD1 or TRBD2, each matching 5 bases. Germline-derived CDR1 and CDR2 are SEHNR and FQNEAQ (reference sequence). The V end was cut by 0 bases, the J end by 0 bases, with 13 bases between. CDR3 length: 17 amino acids. The CDR3 spells CASSLARDHSSTDTQYF. CDR3 coding DNA: TGTGCCAGCAGCTTAGCACGGGACCACTCTAGCACAGATACGCAGTATTTT.

This clonotype was found many times. The chain joins TRBV12-3 or TRBV12-4 to TRBJ1-1, with a weak D call TRBD1 (6 bases). This CDR3 region has 15 residues. V lost 5 bases and J 0 bases, leaving 13 bases between the germline ends. CDR3: CASSPRTALNTEAFF. The CDR3, as DNA: TGTGCCAGCAGTCCCCGGACAGCGTTGAACACTGAAGCTTTCTTT.

This clonotype was recorded at least ten times. This chain uses TRBV29-1 with TRBJ2-7; 12 positions match TRBD2. V lost 2 bases and J lost 1; bases outside the gene matches: 3. CDR3 length: 15 residues. Germline-derived CDR1 and CDR2 are SQVTM and ANQGSEA. DNA of the CDR3: TGCAGCGTTGAAAAACTAGCGGGAGGTTCCTACGAGCAGTACTTC. Translated, it gives CSVEKLAGGSYEQYF.

This clonotype was recorded at least ten times. V usage is TRBV15 and J usage is TRBJ2-7; 7 bases are shared with TRBD1. The CDR3 length is 15 residues. V shed 3 bases, J shed 1 base, and the junction held 6 bases outside the gene matches. CDR1 and CDR2 (germline): LNHNV, YYDKDF (reference sequence). CDR3 sequence (DNA): TGTGCCACCAGCAGGCTGAGACAGGGATCCTACGAGCAGTACTTC. Its protein is CATSRLRQGSYEQYF.

The chain uses TRBV7-3 and TRBJ1-2, with TRBD1 matching 8 bases. V gave up 1 base and J gave up 8 bases; unmatched junction bases: 9. The CDR3 length is 15 residues. Looked up from germline, CDR1 is SGHTA and CDR2 is FQGTGA. CDR3 in DNA: TGTGCCAGCAGCTTAATGGACAGGGTAGGAGAGGGCTACACCTTC. Translating it yields CASSLMDRVGEGYTF.

This clonotype was observed a few times. The chain joins TRBV7-3 to TRBJ2-2; no definite D call. This CDR3 spans 13 amino acids. Deletions cut 1 base from V and 6 bases from J, with 6 bases between. Germline V gives CDR1 SGHTA, CDR2 FQGTGA. CDR3 nucleotides: TGTGCCAGCAGCTTAATAGGGTCCGGGGAGCTGTTTTTT. As protein: CASSLIGSGELFF.

This clonotype was counted between two and nine times. The rearrangement links TRBV6-1 to TRBJ2-1; TRBD1 matches 10 bases. The CDR3 is 14 residues long. Germline CDR1 is MNHNS and CDR2 is SASEGT. The V and J ends lost 7 bases and 6 bases, in that order; junction bases with no gene match: 6. The DNA of the CDR3 is TGTGCCAGCAAAGAGACAGGGGGCTTCAATGAGCAGTTCTTC. Protein product: CASKETGGFNEQFF.

This clonotype showed up many times. The rearrangement uses TRBV20-1 and TRBJ2-7; either TRBD1 or TRBD2 may fit D (5 bases each). Germline assignment: CDR1 DFQATT and CDR2 SNEGSKA (reference sequence). The CDR3 length is 15 residues. The V end lost 0 bases, the J end lost 5 bases, and 17 bases lay between the germline ends. The CDR3 DNA follows: TGCAGTGCTAGAGATCTGGACGGGGACGTGGACGAGCAGTACTTC. This translates into CSARDLDGDVDEQYF.

The table lists this clonotype with a few counts. V is TRBV25-1 and J is TRBJ1-2; TRBD1 is a possible D gene (5 bases). Germline CDR1 MGHDK, CDR2 SYGVNS. The CDR3 consists of 15 residues. Trimming took off 4 bases at V and 0 bases at J, with 12 bases between the two ends. CDR3 in DNA: TGTGCCAGCAGTGGCTGGGACGGTGCTAACTATGGCTACACCTTC. Translated: CASSGWDGANYGYTF.